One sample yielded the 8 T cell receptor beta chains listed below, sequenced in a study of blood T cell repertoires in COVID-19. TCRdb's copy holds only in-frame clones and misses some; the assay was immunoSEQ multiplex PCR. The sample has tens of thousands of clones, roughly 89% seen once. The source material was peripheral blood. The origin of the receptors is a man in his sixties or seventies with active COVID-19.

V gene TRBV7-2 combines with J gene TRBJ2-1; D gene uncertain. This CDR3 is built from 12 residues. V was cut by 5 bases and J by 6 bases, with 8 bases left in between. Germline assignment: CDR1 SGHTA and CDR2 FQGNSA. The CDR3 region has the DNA TGTGCCAGCAGCCCTCCCAGCAATGAGCAGTTCTTC. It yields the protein CASSPPSNEQFF.

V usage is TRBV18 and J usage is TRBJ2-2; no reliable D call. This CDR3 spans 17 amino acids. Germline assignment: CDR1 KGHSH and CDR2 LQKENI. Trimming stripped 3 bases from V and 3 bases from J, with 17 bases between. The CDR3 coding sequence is TGTGCCAGCTCACCGGTCCCCGCGCATTCGGACACCGGGGAGCTGTTTTTT. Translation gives CASSPVPAHSDTGELFF.

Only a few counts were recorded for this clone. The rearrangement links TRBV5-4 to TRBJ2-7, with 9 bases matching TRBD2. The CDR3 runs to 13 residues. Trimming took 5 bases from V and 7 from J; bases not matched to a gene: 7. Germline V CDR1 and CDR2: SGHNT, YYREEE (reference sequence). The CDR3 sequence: CASRKAGGEEQYF. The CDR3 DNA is TGTGCCAGCAGGAAAGCGGGAGGAGAAGAGCAGTACTTC.

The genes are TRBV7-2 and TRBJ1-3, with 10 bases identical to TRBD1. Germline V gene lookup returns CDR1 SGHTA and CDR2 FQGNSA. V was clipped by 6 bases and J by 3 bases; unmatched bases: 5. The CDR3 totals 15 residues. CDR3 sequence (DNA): TGTGCCAGCAGTCGACAGGGGGCCGGTGGAAACACCATATATTTT. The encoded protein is CASSRQGAGGNTIYF.

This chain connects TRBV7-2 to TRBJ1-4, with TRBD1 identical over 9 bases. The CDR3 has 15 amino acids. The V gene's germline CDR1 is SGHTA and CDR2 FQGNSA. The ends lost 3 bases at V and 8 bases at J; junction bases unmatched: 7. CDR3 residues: CASSLRQGGIEKLFF. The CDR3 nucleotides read TGTGCCAGCAGCTTGCGACAGGGGGGGATCGAAAAACTGTTTTTT.

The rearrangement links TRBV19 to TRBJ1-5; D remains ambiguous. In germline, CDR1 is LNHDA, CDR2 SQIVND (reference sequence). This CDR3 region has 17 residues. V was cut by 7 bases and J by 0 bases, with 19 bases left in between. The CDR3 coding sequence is TGTGCCAGTACCCCCGGGAGGTGGCCCGTTAGCAATCAGCCCCAGCATTTT. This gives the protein CASTPGRWPVSNQPQHF.

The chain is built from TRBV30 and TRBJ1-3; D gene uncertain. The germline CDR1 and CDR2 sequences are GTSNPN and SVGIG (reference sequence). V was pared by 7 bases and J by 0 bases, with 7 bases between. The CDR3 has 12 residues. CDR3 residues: CASRRSGNTIYF. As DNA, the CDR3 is TGTGCCTCGAGGCGCTCTGGAAACACCATATATTTT.

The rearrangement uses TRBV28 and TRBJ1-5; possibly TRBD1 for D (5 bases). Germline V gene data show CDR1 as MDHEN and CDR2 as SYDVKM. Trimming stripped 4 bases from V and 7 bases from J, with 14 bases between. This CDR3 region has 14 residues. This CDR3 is CASSSQGGHQPQHF. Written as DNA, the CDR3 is TGTGCCAGCAGTTCCCAGGGAGGGCACCAGCCCCAGCATTTT.